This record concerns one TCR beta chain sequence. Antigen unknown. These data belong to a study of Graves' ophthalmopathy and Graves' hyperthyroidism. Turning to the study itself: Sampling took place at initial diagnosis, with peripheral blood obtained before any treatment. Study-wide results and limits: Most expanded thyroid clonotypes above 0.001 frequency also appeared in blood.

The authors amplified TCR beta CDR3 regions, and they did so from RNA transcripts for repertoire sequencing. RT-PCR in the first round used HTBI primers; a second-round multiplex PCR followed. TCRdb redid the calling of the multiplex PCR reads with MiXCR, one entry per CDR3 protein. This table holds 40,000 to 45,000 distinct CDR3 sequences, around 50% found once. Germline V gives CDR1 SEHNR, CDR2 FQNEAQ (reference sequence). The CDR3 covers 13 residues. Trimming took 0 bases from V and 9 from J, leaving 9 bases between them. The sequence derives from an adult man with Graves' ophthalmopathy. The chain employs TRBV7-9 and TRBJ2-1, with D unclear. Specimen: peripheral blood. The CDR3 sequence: CASSLAPVGEQFF. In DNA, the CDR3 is TGTGCCAGCAGCTTAGCGCCAGTGGGTGAGCAGTTCTTC.